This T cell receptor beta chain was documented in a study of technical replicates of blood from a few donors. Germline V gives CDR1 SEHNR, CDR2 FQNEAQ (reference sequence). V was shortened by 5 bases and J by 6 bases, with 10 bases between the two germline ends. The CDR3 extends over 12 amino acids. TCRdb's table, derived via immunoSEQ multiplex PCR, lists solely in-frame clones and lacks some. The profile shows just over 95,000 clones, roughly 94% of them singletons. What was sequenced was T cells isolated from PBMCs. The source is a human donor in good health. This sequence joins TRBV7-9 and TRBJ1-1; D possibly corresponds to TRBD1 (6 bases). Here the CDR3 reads CASSEQGPEAFF. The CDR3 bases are TGTGCCAGCAGCGAACAGGGCCCTGAAGCTTTCTTT.